This T cell receptor beta chain originates from a study of blood T cell repertoires in COVID-19. The method was immunoSEQ multiplex PCR; TCRdb's version includes in-frame clones alone and lacks a portion of them. The sample records about 50,000 clones, about 83% being singletons. With 5 bases clipped from V and 0 bases from J, the junction kept 6 bases outside the gene matches. The CDR3 has 16 residues. From germline, CDR1 is LNHDA and CDR2 SQIVND (reference sequence). The receptor's source is a human donor in a cohort sampled during active COVID-19. The chain joins TRBV19 to TRBJ2-7, with TRBD2 matching over 11 bases. The specimen sequenced was peripheral blood. DNA for the CDR3: TGTGCCAGTAGTTCGATTAGCGGGAGGGCCTCCTACGAGCAGTACTTC. This translates into CASSSISGRASYEQYF.